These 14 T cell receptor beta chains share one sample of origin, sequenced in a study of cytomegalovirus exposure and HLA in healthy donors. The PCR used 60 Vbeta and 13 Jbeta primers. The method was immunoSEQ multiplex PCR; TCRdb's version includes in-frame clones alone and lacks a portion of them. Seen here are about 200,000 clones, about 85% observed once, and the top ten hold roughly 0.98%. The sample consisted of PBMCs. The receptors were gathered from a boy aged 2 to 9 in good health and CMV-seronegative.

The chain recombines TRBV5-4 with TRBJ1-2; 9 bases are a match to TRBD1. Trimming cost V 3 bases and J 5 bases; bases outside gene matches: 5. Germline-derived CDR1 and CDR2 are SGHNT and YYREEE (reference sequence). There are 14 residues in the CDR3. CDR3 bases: TGTGCCAGCAGCTCGGGACAGGGATCTTATGGCTACACCTTC. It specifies CASSSGQGSYGYTF.

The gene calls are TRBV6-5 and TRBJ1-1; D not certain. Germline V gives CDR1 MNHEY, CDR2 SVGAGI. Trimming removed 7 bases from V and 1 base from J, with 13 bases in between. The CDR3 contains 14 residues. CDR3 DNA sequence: TGTGCCAGCACGCCTAGGGAGACGAACACTGAAGCTTTCTTT. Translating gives CASTPRETNTEAFF.

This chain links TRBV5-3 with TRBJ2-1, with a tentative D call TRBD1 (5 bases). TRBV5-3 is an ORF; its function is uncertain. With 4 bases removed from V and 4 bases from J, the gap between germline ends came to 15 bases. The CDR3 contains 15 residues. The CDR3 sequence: CARSAGAGPYNEQFF. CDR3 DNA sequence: TGTGCCAGAAGCGCTGGAGCAGGGCCATACAATGAGCAGTTCTTC.

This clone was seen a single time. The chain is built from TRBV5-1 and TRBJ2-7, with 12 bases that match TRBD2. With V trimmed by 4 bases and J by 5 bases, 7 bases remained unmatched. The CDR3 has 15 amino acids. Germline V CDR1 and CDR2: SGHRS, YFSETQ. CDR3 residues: CASSQLAGGLNEQYF. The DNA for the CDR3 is TGCGCCAGCAGCCAACTAGCGGGAGGTCTCAACGAGCAGTACTTC. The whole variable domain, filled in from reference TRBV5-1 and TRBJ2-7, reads KAGVTQTPRYLIKTRGQQVTLSCSPISGHRSVSWYQQTPGQGLQFLFEYFSETQRNKGNFPGRFSGRQFSNSRSEMNVSTLELGDSALYLCASSQLAGGLNEQYFGPGTRLTVT.

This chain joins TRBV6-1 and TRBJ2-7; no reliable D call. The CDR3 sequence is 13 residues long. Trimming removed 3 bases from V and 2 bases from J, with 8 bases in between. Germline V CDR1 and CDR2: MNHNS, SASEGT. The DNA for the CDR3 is TGTGCCAGCAGTGATGTACTGGCCTACGAGCAGTACTTC. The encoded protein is CASSDVLAYEQYF.

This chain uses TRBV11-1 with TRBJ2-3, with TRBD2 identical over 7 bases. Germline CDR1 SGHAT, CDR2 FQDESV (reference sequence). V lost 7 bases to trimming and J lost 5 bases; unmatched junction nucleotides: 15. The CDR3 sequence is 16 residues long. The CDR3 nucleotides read TGTGCCAGCAACCCTGGGAGGAGCGGGGCCAAAGATACGCAGTATTTT. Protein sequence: CASNPGRSGAKDTQYF.

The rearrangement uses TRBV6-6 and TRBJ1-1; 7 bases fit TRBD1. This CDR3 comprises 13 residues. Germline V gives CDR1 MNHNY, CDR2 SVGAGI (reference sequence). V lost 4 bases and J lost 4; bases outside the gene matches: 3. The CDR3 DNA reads TGTGCCAGCAGTTCAGGGGGGCGCACTGAAGCTTTCTTT. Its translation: CASSSGGRTEAFF.

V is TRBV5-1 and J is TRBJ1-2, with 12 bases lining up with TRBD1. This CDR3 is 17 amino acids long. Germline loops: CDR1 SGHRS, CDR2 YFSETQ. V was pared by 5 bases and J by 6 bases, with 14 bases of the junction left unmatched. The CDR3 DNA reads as TGCGCCAGCAGACGGAATGACGGGACAGGGGGCGCCGATGGCTACACCTTC. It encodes CASRRNDGTGGADGYTF.

CDR3 sequence: CAWRRTGPSTDTQYF. CDR3 coding DNA: TGTGCCTGGAGAAGGACAGGACCGAGCACAGATACGCAGTATTTT. The chain links TRBV30 to TRBJ2-3, with TRBD1 matching over 7 bases. V shed 3 bases, J shed 0 bases, and the junction held 6 bases outside the gene matches. CDR1 GTSNPN and CDR2 SVGIG come from the germline V gene (reference sequence). The CDR3 is 15 amino acids.

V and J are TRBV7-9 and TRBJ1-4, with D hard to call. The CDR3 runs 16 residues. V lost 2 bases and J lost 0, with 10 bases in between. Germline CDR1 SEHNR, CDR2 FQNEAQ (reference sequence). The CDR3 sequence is CASSLTPIATNEKLFF. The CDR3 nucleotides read TGTGCCAGCAGCTTAACTCCGATTGCAACTAATGAAAAACTGTTTTTT.

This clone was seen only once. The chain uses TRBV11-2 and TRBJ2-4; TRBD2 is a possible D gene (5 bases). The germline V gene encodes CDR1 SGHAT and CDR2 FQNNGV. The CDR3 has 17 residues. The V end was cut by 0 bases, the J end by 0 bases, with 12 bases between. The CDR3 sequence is CASSLDHRGEAKNIQYF. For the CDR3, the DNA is TGTGCCAGCAGCTTAGATCACCGGGGTGAAGCCAAAAACATTCAGTACTTC.

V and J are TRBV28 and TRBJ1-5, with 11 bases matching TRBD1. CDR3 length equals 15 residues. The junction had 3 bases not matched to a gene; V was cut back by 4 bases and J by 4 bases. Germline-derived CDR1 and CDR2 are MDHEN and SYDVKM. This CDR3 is CASSWDRGFNQPQHF. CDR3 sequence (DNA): TGTGCCAGCAGTTGGGACAGGGGGTTTAATCAGCCCCAGCATTTT. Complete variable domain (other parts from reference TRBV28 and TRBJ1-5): DVKVTQSSRYLVKRTGEKVFLECVQDMDHENMFWYRQDPGLGLRLIYFSYDVKMKEKGDIPEGYSVSREKKERFSLILESASTNQTSMYLCASSWDRGFNQPQHFGDGTRLSIL.

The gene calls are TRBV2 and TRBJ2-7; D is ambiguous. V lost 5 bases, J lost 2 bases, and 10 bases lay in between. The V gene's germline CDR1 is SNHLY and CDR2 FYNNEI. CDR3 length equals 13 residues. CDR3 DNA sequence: TGTGCCAGCAGTCCTCGGGTCGCCTACGAGCAGTACTTC. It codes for CASSPRVAYEQYF.

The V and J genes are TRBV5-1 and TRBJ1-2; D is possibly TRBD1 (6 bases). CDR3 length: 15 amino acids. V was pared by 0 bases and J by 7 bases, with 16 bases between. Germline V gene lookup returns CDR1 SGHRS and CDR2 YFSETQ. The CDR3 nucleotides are TGCGCCAGCAGCTTGGGGGCACAGGGATTTCCTGGCTACACCTTC. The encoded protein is CASSLGAQGFPGYTF.